A selection of T cell receptor beta chains follows, all from one sample in a study of blood T cell repertoires in COVID-19. Here immunoSEQ multiplex PCR was the method, and the copy in TCRdb shows in-frame clones only, minus some. This sample has about 64,000 clones, with around 90% found just once. The material sequenced was peripheral blood. The receptor set was obtained from a human donor in a cohort sampled during active COVID-19. Each CDR3 is given with its conserved first and last residue. The D gene is left open where the match is weak. Clone size is given for some rows only: seen once, a few or many times, or a class if the clone is expanded.

>-|TRBJ2-5|TRBV6-2/TRBV6-3|-
CASSYSGVGETQYF
TGTGCCAGCAGTTACTCAGGGGTTGGGGAGACCCAGTACTTC
>-|TRBJ2-7|TRBV28|-
CASSLASTQVAYEQYF
TGTGCCAGCAGTTTGGCTAGTACACAGGTAGCCTACGAGCAGTACTTC
>few|TRBJ1-1|TRBV28|-
CASSSALGGANTEAFF
TGTGCCAGCAGTTCTGCCCTGGGAGGGGCCAACACTGAAGCTTTCTTT
>-|TRBJ1-5|TRBV19|-
CASSTGNSNQPQHF
TGTGCCAGTAGTACAGGGAATAGCAATCAGCCCCAGCATTTT
>-|TRBJ2-5|TRBV29-1|TRBD1
CSARTGIYQETQYF
TGCAGCGCCAGGACAGGGATCTACCAAGAGACCCAGTACTTC
>-|TRBJ1-4|TRBV11-3|-
CASSLGGSYEKLFF
TGTGCCAGCAGCTTAGGCGGGTCCTATGAAAAACTGTTTTTT
>once|TRBJ2-1|TRBV6-5|-
CASSRGPEGYNEQFF
TGTGCCAGCAGTAGAGGCCCGGAGGGATACAATGAGCAGTTCTTC
>-|TRBJ2-3|TRBV7-9|-
CASSLAGRGYSTDTQYF
TGTGCCAGCAGCTTAGCGGGGCGGGGTTATAGCACAGATACGCAGTATTTT
>-|TRBJ1-1|TRBV10-1|-
CASSDPTVGAEAFF
TGCGCCAGCAGTGACCCGACAGTTGGCGCTGAAGCTTTCTTT
>-|TRBJ2-1|TRBV16|-
CASSQSSGYYNEQFF
TGTGCCAGCAGCCAATCGTCCGGGTATTACAATGAGCAGTTCTTC
>once|TRBJ1-1|TRBV28|-
CASGNAGGGTEAFF
TGTGCCAGCGGAAATGCGGGGGGAGGCACTGAAGCTTTCTTT
>-|TRBJ1-2|TRBV3-1/TRBV3-2|TRBD1
CASSQGTGNYGYTF
TGTGCCAGCAGCCAAGGGACAGGGAACTATGGCTACACCTTC
>once|TRBJ2-3|TRBV7-2|TRBD2
CASSLLGLATDTQYF
TGTGCCAGCAGCTTATTGGGACTAGCGACAGATACGCAGTATTTT
>-|TRBJ2-7|TRBV19|-
CATQSRTGLSSYEQYF
TGTGCCACCCAATCCAGGACAGGACTAAGCTCCTACGAGCAGTACTTC
>-|TRBJ1-5|TRBV28|TRBD1
CASSSTGTATYQPQHF
TGTGCCAGCAGTTCAACAGGGACAGCTACTTATCAGCCCCAGCATTTT
>-|TRBJ1-3|TRBV4-1|TRBD1
CASSQEPPRQGGGNTIYF
TGCGCCAGCAGCCAAGAGCCCCCTCGACAGGGGGGGGGAAACACCATATATTTT
>-|TRBJ2-4|TRBV28|-
CASNEGLIKAKNIQYF
TGTGCCAGCAACGAGGGACTGATAAAAGCCAAAAACATTCAGTACTTC
>-|TRBJ2-5|TRBV21-1|-
CASRGRGKLRETQYF
TGTGCCAGCAGGGGAAGGGGTAAACTAAGGGAGACCCAGTACTTC
>-|TRBJ2-5|TRBV19|TRBD1
CASSKGQGSETQYF
TGTGCCAGTAGTAAGGGACAGGGCAGTGAGACCCAGTACTTC
>-|TRBJ2-3|TRBV9|-
CASSVAWIGFTDTQYF
TGTGCCAGCAGCGTAGCCTGGATCGGGTTCACAGATACGCAGTATTTT
>-|TRBJ2-1|TRBV14|TRBD1
CASSQWGTGGSDNEQFF
TGTGCCAGCAGCCAATGGGGAACAGGGGGCTCGGACAATGAGCAGTTCTTC
>-|TRBJ1-5|TRBV7-2|-
CASSLKGGVQPQHF
TGTGCCAGCAGCCTAAAGGGAGGGGTGCAGCCCCAGCATTTT
>-|TRBJ2-2|TRBV7-7|-
CASSLSQENTGELFF
TGTGCCAGCAGCTTGAGTCAGGAGAACACCGGGGAGCTGTTTTTT
>-|TRBJ2-7|TRBV11-3|TRBD1
CASSPPTGGFGYEQYF
TGTGCCAGCAGCCCACCGACAGGGGGCTTTGGCTACGAGCAGTACTTC
>-|TRBJ2-7|TRBV7-8|-
CASSLASLGRSPPYEQYF
TGTGCCAGCAGCTTAGCCTCTCTGGGCCGGTCCCCCCCCTACGAGCAGTACTTC
>-|TRBJ2-1|TRBV5-1|TRBD2
CASSPIAGAYNEQFF
TGCGCCAGCAGCCCCATAGCGGGAGCCTACAATGAGCAGTTCTTC
>-|TRBJ1-1|TRBV5-4|-
CASSGTKGGTEAFF
TGTGCCAGCAGCGGGACAAAGGGCGGCACTGAAGCTTTCTTT
>-|TRBJ1-5|TRBV2|-
CASSGEPSSQPQHF
TGTGCCAGCAGTGGTGAACCGTCCAGTCAGCCCCAGCATTTT
>-|TRBJ2-7|TRBV29-1|TRBD2
CSVEGGGLVGEQYF
TGCAGCGTTGAAGGAGGAGGACTAGTTGGGGAGCAGTACTTC
>-|TRBJ2-5|TRBV12-5|-
CASGPGPGRETQYF
TGTGCTAGTGGTCCAGGACCGGGGAGGGAGACCCAGTACTTC